A single TCR beta chain is shown here with its context. The entry originates in a study of shared clonotypes between healthy human individuals. Assay: immunoSEQ multiplex PCR; the TCRdb copy retains only in-frame clones and omits some. The sample yields 1 million to 1.3 million clones, around 78% seen once. Germline assignment: CDR1 SGHVS and CDR2 FNYEAQ. V lost 2 bases and J lost 2; bases outside the gene matches: 10. CDR3 length equals 17 residues. The source of this sequence is a man between 18 and 29 years old in good health. Some clones in this sample may be carry-over from other donors' samples. The V call is TRBV7-6, the J call TRBJ2-7, with 9 bases identical to TRBD2. The material sequenced was memory CD4+ T cells from PBMCs. Subset indicated: CD45RA-negative fraction. The CDR3: CASSLRGGASGAYEQYF. As DNA, the CDR3 is TGTGCCAGCAGCTTAAGGGGCGGAGCTAGCGGGGCCTACGAGCAGTACTTC.